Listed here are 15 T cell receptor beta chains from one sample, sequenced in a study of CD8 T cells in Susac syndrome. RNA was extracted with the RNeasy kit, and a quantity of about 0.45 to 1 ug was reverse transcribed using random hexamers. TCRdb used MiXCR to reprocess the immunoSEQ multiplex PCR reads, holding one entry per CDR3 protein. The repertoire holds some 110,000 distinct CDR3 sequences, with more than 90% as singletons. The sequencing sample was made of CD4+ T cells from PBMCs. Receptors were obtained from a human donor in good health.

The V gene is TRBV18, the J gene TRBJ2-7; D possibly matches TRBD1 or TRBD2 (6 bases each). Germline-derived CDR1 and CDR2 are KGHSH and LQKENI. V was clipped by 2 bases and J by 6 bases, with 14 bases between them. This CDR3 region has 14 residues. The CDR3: CASSPKTGRPEQYF. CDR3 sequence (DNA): TGTGCCAGCTCACCAAAAACAGGGAGGCCCGAGCAGTACTTC.

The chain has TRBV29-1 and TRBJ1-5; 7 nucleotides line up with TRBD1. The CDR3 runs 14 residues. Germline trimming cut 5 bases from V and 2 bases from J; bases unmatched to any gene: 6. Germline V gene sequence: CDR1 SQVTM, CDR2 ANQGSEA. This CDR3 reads CSVQQGTGNQPQHF. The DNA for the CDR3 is TGCAGCGTTCAACAGGGGACAGGCAATCAGCCCCAGCATTTT.

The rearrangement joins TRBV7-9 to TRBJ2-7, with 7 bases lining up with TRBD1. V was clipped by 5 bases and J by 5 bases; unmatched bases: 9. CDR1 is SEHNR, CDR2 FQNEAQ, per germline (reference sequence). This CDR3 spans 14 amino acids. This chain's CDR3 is CASSRQGGRDEQYF. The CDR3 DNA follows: TGTGCCAGCAGCCGACAGGGTGGCAGAGACGAGCAGTACTTC.

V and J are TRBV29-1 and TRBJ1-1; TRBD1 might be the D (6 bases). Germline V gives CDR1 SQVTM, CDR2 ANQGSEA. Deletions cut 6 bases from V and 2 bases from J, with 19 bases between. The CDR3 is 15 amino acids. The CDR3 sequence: CSVRSRRGGNTEAFF. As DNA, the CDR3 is TGCAGCGTACGATCGAGGAGGGGGGGAAACACTGAAGCTTTCTTT.

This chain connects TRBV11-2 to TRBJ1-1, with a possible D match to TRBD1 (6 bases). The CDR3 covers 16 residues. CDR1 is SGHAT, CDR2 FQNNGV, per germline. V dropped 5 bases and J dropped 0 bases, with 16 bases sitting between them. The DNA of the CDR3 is TGTGCCAGCAGCCCCCTTAGAACAGGGATGAACACTGAAGCTTTCTTT. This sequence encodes CASSPLRTGMNTEAFF.

The DNA of the CDR3 is TGTGCCAGCAGTGCTACAGGGTGGGAGACTGAAGCTTTCTTT. This translates into CASSATGWETEAFF. The gene calls are TRBV3-1 and TRBJ1-1; weak D call: TRBD1 (6 bases). V was pared by 6 bases and J by 5 bases, with 16 bases between. The CDR3 spans 14 residues. Germline values: CDR1 LGHDT, CDR2 YNNKEL (reference sequence).

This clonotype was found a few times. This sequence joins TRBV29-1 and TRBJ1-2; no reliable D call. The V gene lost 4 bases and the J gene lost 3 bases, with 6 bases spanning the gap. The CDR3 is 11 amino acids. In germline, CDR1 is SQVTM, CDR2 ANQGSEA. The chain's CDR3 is CSVGQDYGYTF. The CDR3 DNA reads TGCAGCGTTGGCCAGGACTATGGCTACACCTTC.

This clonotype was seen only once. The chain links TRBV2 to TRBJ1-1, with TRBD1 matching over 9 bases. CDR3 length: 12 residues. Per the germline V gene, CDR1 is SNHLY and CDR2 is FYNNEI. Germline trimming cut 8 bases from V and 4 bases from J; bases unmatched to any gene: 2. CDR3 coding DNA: TGTGCCAGCTCGGGACAGGGCACTGAAGCTTTCTTT. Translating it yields CASSGQGTEAFF.

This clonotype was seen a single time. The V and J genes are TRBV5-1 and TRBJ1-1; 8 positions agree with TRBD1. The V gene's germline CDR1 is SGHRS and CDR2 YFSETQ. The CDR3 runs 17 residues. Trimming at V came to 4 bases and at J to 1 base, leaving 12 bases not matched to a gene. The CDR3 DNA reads TGCGCCAGCAGCCCGGTTTTCCAGGGGGCTACGAACACTGAAGCTTTCTTT. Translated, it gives CASSPVFQGATNTEAFF. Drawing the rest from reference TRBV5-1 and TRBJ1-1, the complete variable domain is KAGVTQTPRYLIKTRGQQVTLSCSPISGHRSVSWYQQTPGQGLQFLFEYFSETQRNKGNFPGRFSGRQFSNSRSEMNVSTLELGDSALYLCASSPVFQGATNTEAFFGQGTRLTVV.

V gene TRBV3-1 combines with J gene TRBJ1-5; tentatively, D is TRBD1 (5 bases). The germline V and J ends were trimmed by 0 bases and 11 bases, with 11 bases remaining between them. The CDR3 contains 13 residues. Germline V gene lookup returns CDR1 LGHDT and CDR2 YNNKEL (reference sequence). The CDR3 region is CASSQDLGQSQHF. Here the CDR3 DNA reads TGTGCCAGCAGCCAAGATCTGGGGCAGTCCCAGCATTTT.

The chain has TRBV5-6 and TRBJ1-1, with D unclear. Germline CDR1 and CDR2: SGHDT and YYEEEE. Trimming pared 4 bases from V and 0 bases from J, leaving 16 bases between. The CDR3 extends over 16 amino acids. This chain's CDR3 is CASSPRLSPMNTEAFF. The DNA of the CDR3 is TGTGCCAGCAGCCCGAGATTAAGCCCAATGAACACTGAAGCTTTCTTT.

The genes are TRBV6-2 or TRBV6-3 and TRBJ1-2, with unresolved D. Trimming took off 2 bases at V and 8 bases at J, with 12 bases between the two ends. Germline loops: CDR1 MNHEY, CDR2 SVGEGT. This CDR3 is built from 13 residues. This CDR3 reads CASSYTPESGYTF. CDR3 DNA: TGTGCCAGCAGTTACACCCCGGAGTCGGGCTACACCTTC.

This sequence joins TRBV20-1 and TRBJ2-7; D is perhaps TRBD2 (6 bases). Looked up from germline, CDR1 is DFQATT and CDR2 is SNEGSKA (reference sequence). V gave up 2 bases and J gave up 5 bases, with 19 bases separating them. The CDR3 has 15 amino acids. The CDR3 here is CSARLGSGTLDEQYF. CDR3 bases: TGCAGTGCTAGATTGGGGTCCGGGACTTTGGACGAGCAGTACTTC.

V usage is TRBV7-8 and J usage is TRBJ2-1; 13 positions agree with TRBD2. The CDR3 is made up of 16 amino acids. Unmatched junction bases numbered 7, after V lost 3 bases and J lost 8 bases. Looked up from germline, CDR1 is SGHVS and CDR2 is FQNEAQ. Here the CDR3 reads CASSLGLAGLYYEQFF. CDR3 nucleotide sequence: TGTGCCAGCAGCTTGGGACTAGCGGGACTGTATTATGAGCAGTTCTTC.

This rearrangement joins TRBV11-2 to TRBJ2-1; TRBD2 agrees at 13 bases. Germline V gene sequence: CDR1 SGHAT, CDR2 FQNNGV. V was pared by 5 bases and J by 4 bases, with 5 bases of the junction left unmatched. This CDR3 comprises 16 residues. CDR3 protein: CASSRTSGGVYNEQFF. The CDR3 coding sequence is TGTGCCAGCAGCCGGACTAGCGGGGGAGTTTACAATGAGCAGTTCTTC.